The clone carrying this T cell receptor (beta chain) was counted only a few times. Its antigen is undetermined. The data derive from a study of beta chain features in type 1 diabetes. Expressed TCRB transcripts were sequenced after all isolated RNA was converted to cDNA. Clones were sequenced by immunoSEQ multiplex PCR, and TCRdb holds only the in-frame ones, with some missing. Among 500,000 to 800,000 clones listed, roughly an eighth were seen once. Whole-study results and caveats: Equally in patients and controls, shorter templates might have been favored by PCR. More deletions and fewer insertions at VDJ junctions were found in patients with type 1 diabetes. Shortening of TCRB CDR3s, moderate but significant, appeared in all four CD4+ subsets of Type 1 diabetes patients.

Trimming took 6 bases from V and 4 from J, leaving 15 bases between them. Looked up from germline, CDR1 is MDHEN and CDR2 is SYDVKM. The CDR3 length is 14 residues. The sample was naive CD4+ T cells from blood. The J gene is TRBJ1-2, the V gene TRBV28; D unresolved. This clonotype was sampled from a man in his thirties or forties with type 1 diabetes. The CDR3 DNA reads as TGTGCCAGCAGATCCCTTGACACGGGCTATGGCTACACCTTC. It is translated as CASRSLDTGYGYTF.